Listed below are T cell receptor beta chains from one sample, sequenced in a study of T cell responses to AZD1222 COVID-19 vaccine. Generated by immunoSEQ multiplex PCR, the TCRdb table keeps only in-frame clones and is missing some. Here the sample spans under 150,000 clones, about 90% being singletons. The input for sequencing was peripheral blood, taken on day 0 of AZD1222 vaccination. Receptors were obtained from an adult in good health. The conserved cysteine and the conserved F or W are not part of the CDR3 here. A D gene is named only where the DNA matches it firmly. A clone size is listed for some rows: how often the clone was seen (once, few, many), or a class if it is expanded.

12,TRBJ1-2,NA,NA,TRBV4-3,ASSPEWGGYGYT
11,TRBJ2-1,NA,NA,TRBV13,ASSPPVPHEQF
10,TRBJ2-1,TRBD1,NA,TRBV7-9,ASSRTGNEQF
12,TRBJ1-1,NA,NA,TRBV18,ASSPDGGDTEAF
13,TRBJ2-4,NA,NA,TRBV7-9,ASSAYGGAKNIQY
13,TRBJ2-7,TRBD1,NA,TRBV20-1,SASDTGTEAYEQY
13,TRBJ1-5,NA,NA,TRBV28,ASSLALHSNQPQH
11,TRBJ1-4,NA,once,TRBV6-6,ASRGRGVEKLF
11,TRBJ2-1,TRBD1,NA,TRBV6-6,ASRDRDYNEQF
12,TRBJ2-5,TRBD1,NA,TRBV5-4,ASSSTGVEETQY
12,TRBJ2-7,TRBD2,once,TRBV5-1,ASSLVAGGYEQY
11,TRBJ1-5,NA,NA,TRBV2,ASSETTRVAQH
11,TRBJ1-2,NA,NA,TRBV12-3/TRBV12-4,ASSQGITRGYT
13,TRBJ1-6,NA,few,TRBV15,ATSRDLAGQSPLH
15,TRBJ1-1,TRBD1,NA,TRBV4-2,ASSRYRGREGNTEAF
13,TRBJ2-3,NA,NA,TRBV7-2,ASSSGGQGTDTQY
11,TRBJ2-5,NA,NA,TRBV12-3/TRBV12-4,ASSFGGEETQY
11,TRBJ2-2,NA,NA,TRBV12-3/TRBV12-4,ASNPSGTGELF
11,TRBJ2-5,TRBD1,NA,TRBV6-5,ASSLRGKETQY
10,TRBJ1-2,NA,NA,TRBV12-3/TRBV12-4,ASSHGLGGYT
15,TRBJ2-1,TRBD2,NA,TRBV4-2,ASSQEDSGGDINEQF
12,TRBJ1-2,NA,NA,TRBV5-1,ASSSAGTNYGYT
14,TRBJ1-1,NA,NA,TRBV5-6,ASSSSGGGGNTEAF
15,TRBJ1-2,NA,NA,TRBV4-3,ASSQVSGVKHRGGYT
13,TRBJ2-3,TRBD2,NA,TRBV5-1,ASSLALAGGDTQY
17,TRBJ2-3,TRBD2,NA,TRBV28,ASAGGVAGVELDTDTQY
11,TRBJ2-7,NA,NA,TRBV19,ASSPRTTYEQY
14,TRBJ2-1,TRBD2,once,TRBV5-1,ASSLVGAGVAGEQF
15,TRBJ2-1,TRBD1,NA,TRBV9,ASSVLATGGSYNEQF
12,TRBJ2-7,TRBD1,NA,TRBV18,ASSPPDRGYEQY
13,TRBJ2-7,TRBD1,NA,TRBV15,ATSSRGQGTYEQY
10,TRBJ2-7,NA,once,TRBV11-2,ASSFHPYEQY
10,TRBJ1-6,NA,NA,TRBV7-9,ASSLEGSPLH
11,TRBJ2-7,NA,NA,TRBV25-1,ASIEGTSYEQY
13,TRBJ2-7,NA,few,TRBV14,ASSHLGREASEQY
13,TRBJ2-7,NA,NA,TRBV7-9,ASSLGTPGYHEQY
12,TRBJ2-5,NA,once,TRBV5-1,ASSPRQVQETQY
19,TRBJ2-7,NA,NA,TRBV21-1,ASSSRAAGTSTPDSLYEQY
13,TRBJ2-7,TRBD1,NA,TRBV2,ASSPDRANSYEQY
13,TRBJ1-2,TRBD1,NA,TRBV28,ASSLFDGTGNGYT
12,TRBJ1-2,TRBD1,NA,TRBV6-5,ASTLTGGASGYT
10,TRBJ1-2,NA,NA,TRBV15,ATSRPTGGYT
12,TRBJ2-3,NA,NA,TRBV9,ASSVSVGGDTQY
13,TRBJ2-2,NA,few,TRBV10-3,AISEGSEVTGELF
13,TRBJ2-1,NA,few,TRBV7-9,ASSPRDGAYNEQF
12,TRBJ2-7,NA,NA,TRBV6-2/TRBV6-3,ASSYGLLSYEQY
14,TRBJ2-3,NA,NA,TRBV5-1,ASSFGGPASTDTQY
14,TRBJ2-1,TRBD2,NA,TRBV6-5,ASSYSRTSGGNEQF
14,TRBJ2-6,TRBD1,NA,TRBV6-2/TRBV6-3,ASSYTDRSGANVLT
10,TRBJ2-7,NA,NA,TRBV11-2,ASSWTYYEQY
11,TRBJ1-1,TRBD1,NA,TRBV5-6,ASSTSGGTEAF
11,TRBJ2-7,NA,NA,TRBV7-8,ASSLRPVYEQY
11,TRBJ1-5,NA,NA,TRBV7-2,ASSLEVAQPQH